This T cell receptor (beta chain) is drawn from a study of PD-1 blockade in mismatch repair-deficient tumors. Study summary: Patients had 12 to 13 mismatch repair-deficient cancer types and were previously treated and progressing. Study-level findings and limits: Tumor-resident clones, often absent from pretreatment blood, expanded after pembrolizumab and then contracted.

All patients were mismatch repair deficient, assessed by either PCR or immunohistochemistry. The TCR-sequenced patients were three responders to pembrolizumab. Germline V CDR1 and CDR2: SGHNT, YENEEA. The length of the CDR3 is 16 residues. J lost 5 bases, V lost 1 base, and 10 bases had no gene match. Worth noting for this clone: Its matching antigen is unknown.

TCRdb keeps only in-frame clones here, not all; method: immunoSEQ multiplex PCR. Altogether 50,000 or so clones are present, over 75% being singletons, with the ten largest covering about 8%. The genes are TRBV11-3 and TRBJ2-7, with 8 bases that match TRBD2. This TCR was sampled from an adult with mismatch repair-deficient cancer. This specimen was peripheral blood, taken 20 weeks after starting pembrolizumab. The CDR3 spells CASSLVWSSRGDEQYF. DNA for the CDR3: TGTGCCAGCAGCTTAGTATGGAGTTCGCGGGGGGACGAGCAGTACTTC.